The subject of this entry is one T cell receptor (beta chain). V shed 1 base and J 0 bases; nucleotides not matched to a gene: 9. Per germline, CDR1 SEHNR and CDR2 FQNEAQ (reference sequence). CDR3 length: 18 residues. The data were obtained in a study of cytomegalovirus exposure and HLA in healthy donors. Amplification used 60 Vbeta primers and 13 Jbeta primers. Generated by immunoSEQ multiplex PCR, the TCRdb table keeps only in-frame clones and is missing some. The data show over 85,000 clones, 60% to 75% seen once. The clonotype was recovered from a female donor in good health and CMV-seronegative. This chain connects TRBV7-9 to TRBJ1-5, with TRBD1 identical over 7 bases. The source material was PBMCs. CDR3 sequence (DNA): TGTGCCAGCAGCTTAGTGAGGACAGGCTTAGATAGCAATCAGCCCCAGCATTTT. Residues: CASSLVRTGLDSNQPQHF. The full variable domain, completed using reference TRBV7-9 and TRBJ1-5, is DTGVSQNPRHKITKRGQNVTFRCDPISEHNRLYWYRQTLGQGPEFLTYFQNEAQLEKSRLLSDRFSAERPKGSFSTLEIQRTEQGDSAMYLCASSLVRTGLDSNQPQHFGDGTRLSIL.